This T cell receptor beta chain stems from a study of T cell responses to AZD1222 COVID-19 vaccine listed by TCRdb under 2021. With regard to the full study: A total of 230 to 250 trial participants underwent TCR sequencing, of whom roughly 210 had received two doses of AZD1222 and some 25 had received two doses of the MenACWY control vaccine. Trial participants were enrolled by age into subgroups of 18-55, 56-69 and 70-plus years, and approximately 150, 30 and 60 TCR-sequenced participants, respectively, were included in these subgroups.

The CDR3 regions of human TCRbeta chains were analyzed by immunosequencing. On the authors' methods: Repertoire TCRs were checked for matches against a reference library of SARS-CoV-2-specific TCRs that had been generated using the MIRA antigen-specificity platform. Breadth was defined as the fraction of unique TCRs that were SARS-CoV-2-associated. Depth was defined as the fraction of total T cells that were SARS-CoV-2-associated. Each spike-specific TCR was assigned to its reactive spike region and to a CD4 or CD8 class using the MIRA data. Log10-transformed breadth and depth values were compared by one-way ANOVA with Sidak's multiple comparisons tests. Drawn from immuneACCESS, this table holds only the in-frame rearrangements with V and J called that TCRdb kept. Clones are partly lost; checked studies trace under half to an unresolved V gene and leave the rest unexplained. The V and J calls and the clone size are those of that table, but D and trimming were determined from the DNA. Here the sample has some 58,000 clones; approximately 80% occur a single time. The ten largest make up roughly 5.2% of the sample.

Interpreted using the paper, the time point label stands for: about 28 days (+/-7) after the second vaccine dose. AZD1222 recipients with second doses at about 4 weeks or about 12 weeks were pooled, because spike-specific TCR depth and breadth did not differ between schedules. The vaccinee samples were drawn from two UK trials, COV001 and COV002, one of which was a single-blind randomized controlled phase 2/3 trial testing AZD1222 (ChAdOx1 nCoV-19) in healthy adults. For TCRbeta chain sequencing, PBMC samples were collected from trial participants at day 0 and at day 28 after the second dose. Here is what the overall study found, with its caveats: Because no samples from the day 14 peak response were available, repertoires could be characterized only after the peak T cell response. The whole spike protein was spanned by vaccine-associated CD4 TCRs, and dominant responses were seen in regions 160-218 and 743-854. After two AZD1222 doses, both the breadth and the depth of spike-specific TCRs were significantly higher than at day 0 and than in MenACWY recipients. The 56-69-year group was small, and its depth increase did not reach significance, likely because of low power. Reportedly, close to half of the unique spike-specific TCRs recognized epitopes lying outside the regions that are mutated in the B.1.351 and B.1.1.7 variants. Participants were mostly white British, with more females than males. The authors suggested clonal diversity may have been underestimated. Conclusions about previously exposed vaccinees are limited, since just 6 or 7 AZD1222 recipients were seropositive for SARS-CoV-2 at baseline.

V gives up 1 base and J gives up 5 bases, and the segment between their germline ends measures 8 bases. CDR1 and CDR2 are read off the germline V gene as SGHTA and FQGNSA. From its cysteine to its phenylalanine, the CDR3 spans 13 amino acids. Only the CDR3 DNA is retained, 39 bases long and in frame from the first base. This clone has only one observation. Which antigen it targets is not known. No much larger clone is present one base from it, and per-base qualities are unavailable. The chain employs TRBV7-2 and TRBJ2-5; the D gene remains uncertain. Specimen: peripheral blood, collected 28 days after the second AZD1222 dose. The receptor comes from an adult who received the AZD1222 COVID-19 vaccine. The encoded CDR3 is CASSLVIKETQYF. The DNA is as follows: TGTGCCAGCAGCTTAGTGATTAAGGAGACCCAGTACTTC. This CDR3, with the reference TRBV7-2 and TRBJ2-5 proteins standing in past its ends, gives the full variable domain GAGVSQSPSNKVTEKGKDVELRCDPISGHTALYWYRQSLGQGLEFLIYFQGNSAPDKSGLPSDRFSAERTGGSVSTLTIQRTQQEDSAVYLCASSLVIKETQYFGPGTRLLVL.